One T cell receptor (beta chain) is described in this entry. These data originate in a study of blood T cell repertoires in COVID-19. Looking at the study overall: Researchers got acute and convalescent COVID-19 samples from the United States, Italy and Spain. Sample material is recorded as cDNA or gDNA derived from T cells, B-cell-depleted T cells, or PBMCs.

In the source study's methods: Amplification of reference gene primers was used by the study to estimate nucleated cell counts. The method was immunoSEQ multiplex PCR; TCRdb's version includes in-frame clones alone and lacks a portion of them. From that table come the V and J calls and clone size; the DNA was used to work out D and trimming. The profile shows 40,000 to 55,000 clones, 70% to 90% of them singletons. This CDR3 spans 15 amino acids. Germline-derived CDR1 and CDR2 are SGHTA and FQGNSA. Losses at the gene ends were 5 bases for V and 7 bases for J; bases not matched to a gene: 10. Sequencing was done on a sample of peripheral blood. J is TRBJ2-2 and V is TRBV7-2; 7 bases line up with TRBD2. This TCR derives from a human donor in a cohort sampled during active COVID-19. The CDR3 loop reads CASSLQERDGGELFF. DNA of the CDR3: TGTGCCAGCAGCCTCCAAGAGCGGGATGGCGGGGAGCTGTTTTTT.